This T cell receptor beta chain was recovered during a study of blood T cell repertoires in COVID-19. Assay used: immunoSEQ multiplex PCR; TCRdb lists only in-frame clones, some missing. This table has approximately 320,000 clones, around nine tenths appearing once. The CDR3 is 12 residues long. V was pared by 7 bases and J by 7 bases, with 13 bases between. Looked up from germline, CDR1 is LNHDA and CDR2 is SQIVND (reference sequence). The V call is TRBV19, the J call TRBJ1-1; perhaps TRBD1 as D (6 bases). Sequenced input: PBMCs or T cells enriched from blood (not recorded which). The clonotype was recovered from a man aged 55-75 years who had recovered from COVID-19. CDR3 nucleotide sequence: TGTGCCAGTAATAGCAGGGGCTATGAAGCTTTCTTT. This translates into CASNSRGYEAFF.